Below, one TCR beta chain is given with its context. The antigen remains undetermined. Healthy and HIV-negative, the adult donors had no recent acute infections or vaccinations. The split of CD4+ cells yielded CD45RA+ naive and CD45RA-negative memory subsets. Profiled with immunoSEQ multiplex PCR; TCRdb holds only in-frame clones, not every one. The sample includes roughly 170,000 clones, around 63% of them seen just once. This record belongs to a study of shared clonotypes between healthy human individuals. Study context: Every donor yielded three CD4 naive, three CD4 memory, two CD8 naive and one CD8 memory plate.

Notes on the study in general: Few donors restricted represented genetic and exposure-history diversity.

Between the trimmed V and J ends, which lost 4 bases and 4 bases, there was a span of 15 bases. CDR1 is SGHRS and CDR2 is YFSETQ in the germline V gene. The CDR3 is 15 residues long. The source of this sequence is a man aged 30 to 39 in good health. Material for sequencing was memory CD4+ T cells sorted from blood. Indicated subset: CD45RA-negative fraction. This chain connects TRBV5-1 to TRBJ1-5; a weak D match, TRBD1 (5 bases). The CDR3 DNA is TGCGCCAGCAGCCCTTCCGCAGGGAGGAATCAGCCCCAGCATTTT. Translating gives CASSPSAGRNQPQHF.